The clone carrying this TCR beta chain has just a few counts. The antigen is unknown. This entry comes from a study of T-cell memory formation after mild COVID-19. Study overall: Clusters were largely donor specific. Findings of the study overall: Clones that contracted from day 15 to 85 had balanced CD4/CD8; later expanders were CD4+ biased. The finding that pre-infection memory included some responding clones suggested that cross-reactive memory joined. Contracting clones localized mainly to CM and EM when CD4+ and mainly to EMRA when CD8+.

TCRdb used MiXCR to reprocess the 5' RACE reads, holding one entry per CDR3 protein. The sample shows more than 400,000 distinct CDR3 sequences, about 18% of them seen only once. Trimming took off 6 bases at V and 3 bases at J, with 12 bases between the two ends. Germline V gene lookup returns CDR1 SQVTM and CDR2 ANQGSEA. This CDR3 is 12 amino acids long. This sequence joins TRBV29-1 and TRBJ2-7; D is tentatively TRBD1 or TRBD2 (5 bases each). The source material was PBMCs or a T cell subset sorted from them (not recorded which). The TCR comes from an adult woman who had mild COVID-19 (a few samples of this study predate the infection). Cell type and time point are not known. CDR3 amino acids: CSVGTDNYEQYF. The DNA for the CDR3 is TGCAGCGTGGGGACCGATAACTACGAGCAGTACTTC.